The clone carrying this T cell receptor (beta chain) was counted a few times. These data originate in a study of early T cells in non-severe SARS-CoV-2 infection. In the study overall: Bulk RNA isolated from unsorted whole blood underwent sequencing; chains were not paired.

V lost 5 bases to trimming and J lost 6 bases; unmatched junction nucleotides: 12. Germline V gene data show CDR1 as SGHDN and CDR2 as FVKESK. The CDR3 has 16 residues. Each single cDNA molecule received a unique molecular identifier. TCRdb ran MiXCR on the 5' RACE reads and lists one entry per CDR3 protein. This table holds some 77,000 distinct CDR3 sequences, roughly 5.3% found once. The source of this sequence is an adult who was a healthcare worker with PCR-confirmed SARS-CoV-2 infection or an uninfected control (not recorded which). Sequences were derived from whole blood, sampled at baseline. The chain uses TRBV14 and TRBJ2-1; TRBD1 agrees at 8 bases. The CDR3 DNA sequence: TGTGCCAGCAGCTTCGTTCGGGACAGGTGGGGCAATGAGCAGTTCTTC. Encoded protein: CASSFVRDRWGNEQFF.